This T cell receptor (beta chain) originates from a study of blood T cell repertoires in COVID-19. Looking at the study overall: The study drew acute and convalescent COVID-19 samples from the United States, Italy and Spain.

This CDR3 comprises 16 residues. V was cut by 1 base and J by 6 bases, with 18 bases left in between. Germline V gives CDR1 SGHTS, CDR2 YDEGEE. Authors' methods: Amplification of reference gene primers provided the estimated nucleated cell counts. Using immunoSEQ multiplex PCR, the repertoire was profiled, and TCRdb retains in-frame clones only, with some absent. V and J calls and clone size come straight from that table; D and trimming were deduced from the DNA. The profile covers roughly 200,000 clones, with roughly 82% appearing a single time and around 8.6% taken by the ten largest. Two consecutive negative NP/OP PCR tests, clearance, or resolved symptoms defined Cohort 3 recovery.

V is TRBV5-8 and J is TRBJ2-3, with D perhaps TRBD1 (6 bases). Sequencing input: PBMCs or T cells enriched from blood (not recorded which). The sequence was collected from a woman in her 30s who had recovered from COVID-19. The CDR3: CASSLRSAGALDTQYF. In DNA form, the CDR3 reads TGTGCCAGCAGCTTGAGGTCGGCAGGGGCGTTGGATACGCAGTATTTT.